This T cell receptor (beta chain) was documented in a study of cytotoxic CD8 clonotypes in ibrutinib-treated CLL. Profiled with immunoSEQ multiplex PCR; TCRdb holds only in-frame clones, not every one. This table holds 300,000 to 400,000 clones, 67% found once. Genomic DNA (about 2 micrograms) was obtained from cryopreserved PBMCs for construction of TCR beta libraries. The J segment lost 1 base and the V segment lost 4 bases, leaving 6 bases of the junction unmatched. This CDR3 contains 16 residues. Per germline, CDR1 SGDLS and CDR2 YYNGEE. This clone was observed once. Sequences were derived from PBMCs, sampled after 36 months of ibrutinib treatment. The rearrangement links TRBV9 to TRBJ2-3, with 10 bases matching TRBD1. The receptor was isolated from a human donor with chronic lymphocytic leukemia. CDR3 in amino acids: CASSPLGTGGTDTQYF. The CDR3 bases are TGTGCCAGCAGCCCCCTGGGGACAGGGGGCACAGATACGCAGTATTTT.